The 32 T cell receptor beta chains given below trace back to one sample, sequenced in a study of T-cell memory formation after mild COVID-19. A single record per CDR3 protein comes from TCRdb applying MiXCR to the 5' RACE reads. In the table there are over 500,000 distinct CDR3 sequences, approximately 15% of which are singletons. Sequenced sample: PBMCs or a T cell subset sorted from them (not recorded which). These receptors all stem from an adult woman who had mild COVID-19 (a few samples of this study predate the infection). Cell type and time point are not known.

The chain joins TRBV6-5 to TRBJ1-5; TRBD1 matches at 9 bases. With 6 bases clipped from V and 2 bases from J, the junction kept 11 bases outside the gene matches. The CDR3 consists of 17 residues. Germline lookup yields CDR1 MNHEY and CDR2 SVGAGI. The CDR3 DNA is TGTGCCAGCAGACCCACAGGGGGCATTCTTGGCAATCAGCCCCAGCATTTT. This codes for CASRPTGGILGNQPQHF.

This clonotype was detected a few times. This sequence joins TRBV20-1 and TRBJ1-5, with D tentatively TRBD1 (6 bases). This CDR3 is 13 amino acids long. Germline loops: CDR1 DFQATT, CDR2 SNEGSKA (reference sequence). Between the trimmed V and J ends, which lost 2 bases and 9 bases, there was a span of 14 bases. The CDR3 DNA reads TGCAGTGCTAGAACAGGGACTCCAGGGCCCCAGCATTTT. Its protein product is CSARTGTPGPQHF.

J is TRBJ2-5 and V is TRBV25-1; 11 bases are shared with TRBD2. The germline gives CDR1 MGHDK, CDR2 SYGVNS. J was trimmed by 4 bases and V by 3 bases; bases with no gene match: 10. This CDR3 has 17 residues. The CDR3 sequence is CASSEGGLAGGGETQYF. The CDR3 DNA reads TGTGCCAGCAGTGAGGGGGGGCTAGCGGGAGGAGGAGAGACCCAGTACTTC.

The chain employs TRBV6-1 and TRBJ1-5; D is unclear. The CDR3 runs 11 residues. Trimming took off 3 bases at V and 9 bases at J, with 6 bases between the two ends. Germline V gene lookup returns CDR1 MNHNS and CDR2 SASEGT. The CDR3 loop is CASSDPRPQHF. CDR3 sequence (DNA): TGTGCCAGCAGTGACCCAAGGCCCCAGCATTTT.

This clonotype was counted only a few times. This sequence joins TRBV20-1 and TRBJ1-1; D not resolved. This CDR3 is built from 12 residues. Looked up from germline, CDR1 is DFQATT and CDR2 is SNEGSKA (reference sequence). V lost 6 bases to trimming and J lost 7 bases, with 15 bases between them. The DNA of the CDR3 is TGCAGTGCCCTCATGGGTGGATTTGAAGCTTTCTTT. It codes for CSALMGGFEAFF.

This clonotype has only a few counts. The chain links TRBV4-1 to TRBJ1-5; D gene uncertain. V was shortened by 0 bases and J by 3 bases, with 9 bases between the two germline ends. There are 15 residues in the CDR3. Germline loops: CDR1 MGHRA, CDR2 YSYEKL. In nucleotides, the CDR3 is TGCGCCAGCAGCCAAGAGGACGGAACCAATCAGCCCCAGCATTTT. Its protein product is CASSQEDGTNQPQHF.

V and J are TRBV10-3 and TRBJ2-1; TRBD1 agrees at 8 bases. This CDR3 has 16 amino acids. The V gene end was trimmed by 3 bases and the J gene end by 1 base; junction bases not matched to a gene: 5. The germline V gene encodes CDR1 ENHRY and CDR2 SYGVKD. CDR3 loop: CAISDTTGASYNEQFF. In DNA, the CDR3 is TGTGCCATCAGTGATACGACAGGGGCATCCTACAATGAGCAGTTCTTC.

For the CDR3, the DNA is TGCAGTTCGAGGGAGGGTTGGAACACTGAAGCTTTCTTT. Encoded protein: CSSREGWNTEAFF. V and J are TRBV20-1 and TRBJ1-1; D is uncertain. The germline V gene encodes CDR1 DFQATT and CDR2 SNEGSKA (reference sequence). The CDR3 totals 13 residues. The germline V and J ends were trimmed by 8 bases and 1 base, with 14 bases remaining between them.

The gene calls are TRBV24-1 and TRBJ2-3; tentatively, D is TRBD2 (5 bases). This CDR3 contains 15 residues. V shed 2 bases and J shed 6 bases, with 14 bases lying between them. Germline V gene lookup returns CDR1 KGHDR and CDR2 SFDVKD. The CDR3 loop is CATSDSSSFRDTQYF. The CDR3 nucleotides are TGTGCCACCAGTGATTCTTCTAGCTTTCGCGATACGCAGTATTTT.

V is TRBV12-3 or TRBV12-4 and J is TRBJ1-1; TRBD1 matches at 7 bases. Trimming removed 5 bases from V and 1 base from J; junction bases left unmatched: 7. The CDR3 runs to 15 residues. CDR3 in DNA: TGTGCCAGCAGTCCCCGACAGGGAAGGAACACTGAAGCTTTCTTT. Encoded protein: CASSPRQGRNTEAFF.

The V gene is TRBV19, the J gene TRBJ2-7; D perhaps matches TRBD2 (6 bases). The CDR3 length is 14 residues. V was clipped by 9 bases and J by 1 base, with 16 bases between them. The germline V gene has CDR1 LNHDA and CDR2 SQIVND (reference sequence). The CDR3 DNA follows: TGTGCCAGCGGGGGAGTTACAGAATCCTACGAGCAGTACTTC. Translation gives CASGGVTESYEQYF.

The chain recombines TRBV5-1 with TRBJ2-3; 10 bases line up with TRBD2. The V segment lost 4 bases and the J segment 1 base; nucleotides outside the gene matches: 9. Per germline, CDR1 SGHRS and CDR2 YFSETQ. The CDR3 sequence is 17 residues long. In DNA, the CDR3 is TGCGCCAGCAGCGAGACGGGACTAGCGCGACGCACAGATACGCAGTATTTT. It yields the protein CASSETGLARRTDTQYF.

The chain is built from TRBV10-3 and TRBJ2-7, with 9 bases that match TRBD2. Germline V lookup: CDR1 ENHRY, CDR2 SYGVKD. CDR3 length: 15 amino acids. V gave up 3 bases and J gave up 4 bases; unmatched junction bases: 7. The CDR3: CAISEEAGGQYEQYF. The CDR3 coding sequence is TGTGCCATCAGTGAAGAAGCGGGAGGACAGTACGAGCAGTACTTC.

This chain joins TRBV24-1 and TRBJ2-1; D gene ambiguous. The CDR3 runs to 14 residues. CDR1 is KGHDR and CDR2 is SFDVKD in the germline V gene. The V and J ends lost 3 bases and 9 bases respectively, with 14 bases between them. The DNA for the CDR3 is TGTGCCACCAGTGATCCCCTTCGGGCAGCTGAGCAGTTCTTC. This sequence encodes CATSDPLRAAEQFF.

This clonotype was picked up many times. The gene calls are TRBV12-3 or TRBV12-4 and TRBJ2-3, with 8 bases that match TRBD2. V shed 2 bases, J shed 4 bases, and the junction held 8 bases outside the gene matches. This CDR3 contains 16 residues. This chain's CDR3 is CASSLSPGGHSDTQYF. As DNA, the CDR3 is TGTGCCAGCAGTTTATCCCCGGGGGGGCATTCAGATACGCAGTATTTT.

This clonotype was observed a few times. The rearrangement links TRBV20-1 to TRBJ2-1; maybe TRBD2 (6 bases). From germline, CDR1 is DFQATT and CDR2 SNEGSKA (reference sequence). V dropped 0 bases and J dropped 4 bases, with 13 bases sitting between them. The CDR3 runs 15 residues. The CDR3 is CSARDRDFQYNEQFF. In nucleotides, the CDR3 is TGCAGTGCTAGAGATCGGGACTTCCAATACAATGAGCAGTTCTTC.

This clonotype was counted only a few times. This chain connects TRBV19 to TRBJ1-5; D gene unclear. Germline assignment: CDR1 LNHDA and CDR2 SQIVND (reference sequence). Trimming left V 0 bases short and J 1 base short, with 7 bases between. CDR3 size: 15 residues. The CDR3 is CASSIDRGSNQPQHF. CDR3 nucleotide sequence: TGTGCCAGTAGTATAGATCGAGGGAGCAATCAGCCCCAGCATTTT.

V is TRBV27 and J is TRBJ2-7; D is possibly TRBD2 (6 bases). This CDR3 has 12 amino acids. V was trimmed by 8 bases and J by 4 bases, leaving 12 bases between them. Per germline, CDR1 MNHEY and CDR2 SMNVEV (reference sequence). DNA for the CDR3: TGTGCCAGCCGACTAGGGGAGTACGAGCAGTACTTC. Amino acid sequence: CASRLGEYEQYF.

The sample holds many counts of this clonotype. The J gene is TRBJ2-7, the V gene TRBV20-1, with TRBD2 matching 11 bases. Germline CDR1 DFQATT, CDR2 SNEGSKA (reference sequence). CDR3 length: 14 residues. The V and J ends lost 6 bases and 3 bases, in that order; junction bases with no gene match: 7. The CDR3 nucleotides read TGCAGTGCAAGCCCTAGCGGGGGGAACTACGAGCAGTACTTC. It encodes CSASPSGGNYEQYF.

The V and J genes are TRBV15 and TRBJ1-1; D not certain. The V and J ends lost 0 bases and 5 bases respectively, with 10 bases between them. From germline, CDR1 is LNHNV and CDR2 YYDKDF (reference sequence). The length of the CDR3 is 14 residues. The CDR3 coding sequence is TGTGCCACCAGCAGAGATTTTAGCGGGACTGAAGCTTTCTTT. It specifies CATSRDFSGTEAFF.

The rearrangement links TRBV4-1 to TRBJ2-1; D is unclear. CDR1 and CDR2 from the germline V gene are MGHRA and YSYEKL. The CDR3 runs to 16 residues. V lost 0 bases, J lost 1 base, and 10 bases lay in between. The CDR3 bases are TGCGCCAGCAGCCAAGACCCCTTCGGTTCCTACAATGAGCAGTTCTTC. It yields the protein CASSQDPFGSYNEQFF.

This chain links TRBV30 with TRBJ1-5; no definite D call. Germline CDR1 and CDR2: GTSNPN and SVGIG (reference sequence). The V and J ends lost 0 bases and 6 bases respectively, with 9 bases between them. The CDR3 extends over 13 amino acids. This CDR3 reads CAWSVRVGQPQHF. CDR3 sequence (DNA): TGTGCCTGGAGTGTCCGGGTCGGTCAGCCCCAGCATTTT.

This clonotype turned up a few times. The gene calls are TRBV11-1 and TRBJ2-7; 7 positions agree with TRBD1. The germline V gene encodes CDR1 SGHAT and CDR2 FQDESV (reference sequence). J lost 6 bases, V lost 1 base, and 9 bases had no gene match. This CDR3 spans 15 amino acids. The CDR3 DNA sequence: TGTGCCAGCAGCTTAGGACGGAATACAGGGGCCGAGCAGTACTTC. Translating it yields CASSLGRNTGAEQYF.

This clonotype has just a few counts. V is TRBV12-3 or TRBV12-4 and J is TRBJ1-1; a possible D gene is TRBD1 (5 bases). The V end was cut by 6 bases, the J end by 1 base, with 24 bases between. The CDR3 consists of 18 residues. The CDR3 region has the DNA TGTGCCAGCAGCCTAGGGGTAGGTGGGCAGGGCCCGAACACTGAAGCTTTCTTT. Its translation is CASSLGVGGQGPNTEAFF.

The chain is built from TRBV5-1 and TRBJ1-5, with no clear D. V dropped 1 base and J dropped 0 bases, with 8 bases sitting between them. The CDR3 length is 15 residues. Germline V gene lookup returns CDR1 SGHRS and CDR2 YFSETQ. CDR3: CASSLTGYSNQPQHF. CDR3 DNA: TGCGCCAGCAGCTTGACCGGGTATAGCAATCAGCCCCAGCATTTT.

This clonotype was observed a handful of times. The chain has TRBV12-3 or TRBV12-4 and TRBJ2-7; D may correspond to TRBD1 or TRBD2 (5 bases each). The CDR3 has 14 amino acids. Trimming cost V 5 bases and J 6 bases, with 17 bases left between them. CDR3 sequence (DNA): TGTGCCAGCAGTATTAGGGACGGTCTTCGCGAGCAGTACTTC. As protein: CASSIRDGLREQYF.

This clonotype was found a few times. The rearrangement links TRBV7-9 to TRBJ2-1, with 8 bases identical to TRBD1. Unmatched junction bases numbered 11, after V lost 5 bases and J lost 5 bases. Germline loops: CDR1 SEHNR, CDR2 FQNEAQ (reference sequence). The CDR3 length is 16 residues. CDR3 sequence: CASSQGTGLHHNEQFF. Written as DNA, the CDR3 is TGTGCCAGCAGCCAGGGGACAGGCCTGCACCACAATGAGCAGTTCTTC.

The chain carries TRBV9 and TRBJ2-6; no clear D gene. Germline CDR1 is SGDLS and CDR2 is YYNGEE. The CDR3 totals 15 residues. V was clipped by 3 bases and J by 0 bases, with 7 bases between them. CDR3 coding DNA: TGTGCCAGCAGCGCCTGGGCCTCTGGGGCCAACGTCCTGACTTTC. Protein product: CASSAWASGANVLTF.

Of note for this clonotype: One end of the junction does not line up with germline, which may come from a read error. The rearrangement uses TRBV7-7 and TRBJ2-1, with a tentative D call TRBD2 (7 bases). Per the germline V gene, CDR1 is SSHAT and CDR2 is FNYEAQ (reference sequence). The CDR3 is 15 residues long. As DNA, the CDR3 is TGTGCTAGCAGCTTAGGGGGGGGCGATGGGAATGAGCAGTTCTTC. Translation gives CASSLGGGDGNEQFF.

The V gene is TRBV30, the J gene TRBJ1-2; D is undetermined. Trimming left V 1 base short and J 2 bases short, with 8 bases between. The CDR3 has 13 amino acids. Germline V gives CDR1 GTSNPN, CDR2 SVGIG (reference sequence). The CDR3 DNA sequence: TGTGCCTGGAGTGGGACGCCCAACTATGGCTACACCTTC. This codes for CAWSGTPNYGYTF.

This clonotype was seen only a few times. The chain uses TRBV20-1 and TRBJ2-3; perhaps TRBD1 as D (5 bases). Between the trimmed V and J ends, which lost 3 bases and 2 bases, there was a span of 21 bases. The CDR3 is 17 amino acids. In germline, CDR1 is DFQATT, CDR2 SNEGSKA (reference sequence). CDR3 residues: CSARVLRRPRVTDTQYF. The DNA for the CDR3 is TGCAGTGCTAGGGTCCTACGGCGGCCCAGGGTCACAGATACGCAGTATTTT.

The chain is built from TRBV2 and TRBJ2-7; tentatively, D is TRBD2 (5 bases). Germline assignment: CDR1 SNHLY and CDR2 FYNNEI. The length of the CDR3 is 15 residues. Trimming took off 2 bases at V and 4 bases at J, with 15 bases between the two ends. The CDR3 bases are TGTGCCAGCAGTGAAACGGCTAGCCCCCTTTACGAGCAGTACTTC. It translates to CASSETASPLYEQYF.